These 21 T cell receptor beta chains were sequenced from one sample in a study of CD8 T cells in Susac syndrome. After extraction with the RNeasy kit, roughly 0.45 to 1 ug of the RNA was reverse transcribed using random hexamers. From the immunoSEQ multiplex PCR reads, TCRdb called clonotypes with MiXCR, one entry per CDR3 protein. The sample lists tens of thousands of distinct CDR3 sequences; under 95% were seen once. What was sequenced was CD4+ T cells from PBMCs. The receptor set was obtained from a human donor with Susac syndrome.

This chain connects TRBV3-1 to TRBJ1-5; no reliable D call. Germline CDR1 reads LGHDT; CDR2 reads YNNKEL (reference sequence). This CDR3 has 13 residues. Trimming removed 8 bases from V and 2 bases from J, with 10 bases in between. The CDR3 sequence is CASGRVGNQPQHF. The CDR3 DNA reads TGTGCCAGCGGCCGAGTGGGCAATCAGCCCCAGCATTTT. Supplemented by reference TRBV3-1 and TRBJ1-5, the full variable domain reads DTAVSQTPKYLVTQMGNDKSIKCEQNLGHDTMYWYKQDSKKFLKIMFSYNNKELIINETVPNRFSPKSPDKAHLNLHINSLELGDSAVYFCASGRVGNQPQHFGDGTRLSIL.

The V call is TRBV27, the J call TRBJ2-1; D is undetermined. This CDR3 contains 15 residues. V lost 4 bases to trimming and J lost 5 bases, with 15 bases between them. Germline assignment: CDR1 MNHEY and CDR2 SMNVEV (reference sequence). The CDR3 DNA is TGTGCCAGCAGTTCAGTGTTGGCGCATCACAATGAGCAGTTCTTC. Translation gives CASSSVLAHHNEQFF.

The rearrangement uses TRBV28 and TRBJ2-4, with no clear D. V gave up 8 bases and J gave up 6 bases, with 17 bases separating them. The CDR3 totals 14 residues. CDR1 and CDR2 (germline): MDHEN, SYDVKM. This chain's CDR3 is CASFQPGRRNIQYF. The CDR3 DNA reads as TGTGCCAGCTTTCAACCCGGACGGAGAAACATTCAGTACTTC.

The chain recombines TRBV5-1 with TRBJ2-7; D perhaps matches TRBD1 (5 bases). Germline CDR1 reads SGHRS; CDR2 reads YFSETQ. CDR3 length equals 13 residues. V lost 0 bases and J 3 bases, leaving 7 bases between the germline ends. In nucleotides, the CDR3 is TGCGCCAGCAGCTTGGCCAGGGACTACGAGCAGTACTTC. This gives the protein CASSLARDYEQYF.

This rearrangement joins TRBV29-1 to TRBJ2-3; possible D gene TRBD1, 6 bases. Germline loops: CDR1 SQVTM, CDR2 ANQGSEA. CDR3 length equals 15 residues. The V and J ends lost 7 bases and 3 bases respectively, with 20 bases between them. The DNA for the CDR3 is TGCAGCGCCCTTTACTTTACAGGGAGAACAGATACGCAGTATTTT. It specifies CSALYFTGRTDTQYF.

This chain uses TRBV5-1 with TRBJ1-4; D uncertain. Trimming left V 0 bases short and J 10 bases short, with 19 bases between. Germline CDR1 is SGHRS and CDR2 is YFSETQ. The CDR3 is made up of 16 amino acids. CDR3 bases: TGCGCCAGCAGCTTGGAGGGAGGCACATGGTCAGGAAAACTGTTTTTT. It translates to CASSLEGGTWSGKLFF.

The chain's CDR3 is CASTHRGVGYYEQYF. DNA of the CDR3: TGTGCCAGCACCCACAGGGGAGTTGGATACTACGAGCAGTACTTC. The gene calls are TRBV6-1 and TRBJ2-7; 7 bases match TRBD1. The ends lost 7 bases at V and 3 bases at J; junction bases unmatched: 12. The CDR3 consists of 15 residues. Germline-derived CDR1 and CDR2 are MNHNS and SASEGT.

The chain recombines TRBV28 with TRBJ2-1; maybe TRBD2 (5 bases). The germline gives CDR1 MDHEN, CDR2 SYDVKM. The ends were cut back, 0 bases at V and 0 bases at J, with 6 bases in the middle. CDR3 size: 15 residues. CDR3 region: CASSLWGSSYNEQFF. CDR3 nucleotides: TGTGCCAGCAGTTTATGGGGGAGCTCCTACAATGAGCAGTTCTTC.

The chain couples TRBV20-1 to TRBJ2-5; either TRBD1 or TRBD2 may supply D (5 bases each). Trimming took 3 bases from V and 1 from J, leaving 15 bases between them. Germline V gene data show CDR1 as DFQATT and CDR2 as SNEGSKA (reference sequence). This CDR3 region has 15 residues. The DNA of the CDR3 is TGCAGTGCTAGGTTGTCCGGGGCGACCCAAGAGACCCAGTACTTC. This gives the protein CSARLSGATQETQYF.

The chain uses TRBV20-1 and TRBJ2-5, with 11 bases that match TRBD2. V shed 6 bases and J 3 bases; nucleotides not matched to a gene: 3. The germline V gene encodes CDR1 DFQATT and CDR2 SNEGSKA (reference sequence). The CDR3 extends over 13 amino acids. The CDR3 DNA reads TGCAGTGCCACGACTAGCGGGGAAGAGACCCAGTACTTC. Its protein is CSATTSGEETQYF.

The chain is built from TRBV29-1 and TRBJ2-2; tentatively, D is TRBD1 (6 bases). Germline V lookup: CDR1 SQVTM, CDR2 ANQGSEA. The CDR3 has 14 residues. The ends were cut back, 7 bases at V and 1 base at J, with 13 bases in the middle. CDR3 residues: CSAAGTQNTGELFF. The DNA for the CDR3 is TGCAGCGCGGCCGGGACACAGAACACCGGGGAGCTGTTTTTT.

The chain combines TRBV6-5 with TRBJ2-7; TRBD1 might be the D (6 bases). The V end was cut by 7 bases, the J end by 0 bases, with 7 bases between. CDR3 length: 12 amino acids. Germline CDR1 MNHEY, CDR2 SVGAGI. The CDR3 protein is CASTGDSYEQYF. In DNA, the CDR3 is TGTGCCAGCACAGGGGACTCCTACGAGCAGTACTTC.

CDR3: CAWILGGSSSHEQFF. In nucleotides, the CDR3 is TGTGCCTGGATCTTGGGCGGGTCGTCTTCTCATGAGCAGTTCTTC. V is TRBV30 and J is TRBJ2-1; the D gene is possibly TRBD2 (5 bases). Between the trimmed V and J ends, which lost 4 bases and 8 bases, there was a span of 21 bases. CDR1 is GTSNPN, CDR2 SVGIG, per germline (reference sequence). The CDR3 has 15 residues.

The rearrangement joins TRBV9 to TRBJ1-6, with TRBD1 as a possible D gene (6 bases). This CDR3 comprises 14 residues. Germline values: CDR1 SGDLS, CDR2 YYNGEE. V lost 4 bases to trimming and J lost 3 bases, with 8 bases between them. The CDR3, as DNA: TGTGCCAGCAGCAAGGACAGCTATAATTCACCCCTCCACTTT. This sequence encodes CASSKDSYNSPLHF. The full variable domain, rest sourced from reference TRBV9 and TRBJ1-6, is DSGVTQTPKHLITATGQRVTLRCSPRSGDLSVYWYQQSLDQGLQFLIQYYNGEERAKGNILERFSAQQFPDLHSELNLSSLELGDSALYFCASSKDSYNSPLHFGNGTRLTVT.

V gene TRBV5-1 combines with J gene TRBJ2-7; D unclear. The length of the CDR3 is 14 residues. The germline gives CDR1 SGHRS, CDR2 YFSETQ. The V and J ends lost 4 bases and 2 bases respectively, with 13 bases between them. The CDR3 loop is CASSRPDTTYEQYF. As DNA, the CDR3 is TGCGCCAGCAGCCGACCAGACACAACCTACGAGCAGTACTTC.

The chain carries TRBV6-5 and TRBJ2-7; D is perhaps TRBD1 (6 bases). Trimming left V 5 bases short and J 6 bases short, with 17 bases between. Looked up from germline, CDR1 is MNHEY and CDR2 is SVGAGI. CDR3 length: 14 residues. The DNA for the CDR3 is TGTGCCAGCAGTACCACCGGGACATTCTCCGAGCAGTACTTC. Translation gives CASSTTGTFSEQYF.

The V gene is TRBV10-3, the J gene TRBJ2-7; 9 bases are a match to TRBD1. The CDR3 consists of 12 residues. Germline V gene sequence: CDR1 ENHRY, CDR2 SYGVKD. V dropped 11 bases and J dropped 4; count of bases not matched to a gene: 6. Here the CDR3 DNA reads TGTGCCGCGGGACAGGGAGTTTACGAGCAGTACTTC. As protein: CAAGQGVYEQYF.

The chain has TRBV15 and TRBJ1-1, with D possibly TRBD1 on 5 matching bases. The germline V gene encodes CDR1 LNHNV and CDR2 YYDKDF (reference sequence). CDR3 size: 13 residues. V lost 1 base to trimming and J lost 6 bases, with 9 bases between them. The CDR3 sequence: CATSRGGVPEAFF. DNA of the CDR3: TGTGCCACCAGCAGAGGAGGGGTACCTGAAGCTTTCTTT.

J is TRBJ2-7 and V is TRBV27, with D perhaps matching TRBD2 (5 bases). V dropped 5 bases and J dropped 4 bases, with 18 bases sitting between them. The CDR3 is 15 amino acids. Germline CDR1 is MNHEY and CDR2 is SMNVEV (reference sequence). CDR3 sequence: CASSNDGISPYEQYF. For the CDR3, the DNA is TGTGCCAGCAGTAATGACGGGATTTCCCCTTACGAGCAGTACTTC.

CDR3 sequence: CASSQASTGGSETQYF. CDR3 coding DNA: TGTGCCAGCAGCCAGGCTTCGACAGGGGGCTCGGAGACCCAGTACTTC. J is TRBJ2-5 and V is TRBV9, with 10 bases aligning to TRBD1. The trim removed 4 bases at V and 5 bases at J, leaving 11 bases unmatched. This CDR3 is 16 amino acids long. Germline CDR1 and CDR2: SGDLS and YYNGEE.

The rearrangement links TRBV20-1 to TRBJ1-5, with D tentatively TRBD1 (6 bases). The CDR3 loop spans 14 amino acids. V was trimmed by 4 bases and J by 0 bases, leaving 10 bases between them. CDR1 DFQATT and CDR2 SNEGSKA come from the germline V gene (reference sequence). This chain's CDR3 is CSANDRYSNQPQHF. The DNA for the CDR3 is TGCAGTGCTAACGACAGGTATAGCAATCAGCCCCAGCATTTT.